The sequence of this T cell receptor (beta chain) was determined in a study of blood T cells in healthy people across ages. Study-wide results and caveats: Since the PBMCs were unsorted, naive and antigen-experienced cells could not be conclusively compared.

The CDR3 has 15 residues. Germline CDR1 is ENHRY and CDR2 is SYGVKD. V lost 5 bases to trimming and J lost 9 bases, with 21 bases between them. The donors, healthy Caucasians from Russia, were aged roughly 6 to 95. Researchers collected ten milliliters of peripheral blood from every single donor. The use of a sample-barcoded 5' primer and a J-beta primer mix characterized a second PCR of roughly 6 to 11 cycles. TCRdb recomputed calls from the 5' RACE reads with MiXCR, one row per CDR3 protein. The repertoire includes over a million distinct CDR3 sequences, more than 40% of them detected once, and around 18% sits in the top ten. As concerns this clonotype: Its antigen is as yet unknown.

The V call is TRBV10-3, the J call TRBJ2-3; D is tentatively TRBD1 or TRBD2 (5 bases each). Sequencing was done on a sample of blood. This sequence was found in a woman aged 60-75 years in good health. The CDR3 region is CAISKGAGGPGTQYF. DNA of the CDR3: TGTGCCATCAGTAAGGGCGCGGGCGGTCCAGGGACGCAGTATTTT.